This T cell receptor beta chain comes out of a study of T-cell memory formation after mild COVID-19. In the study overall: Largely, TCR clusters stayed within a single donor. Regarding the study as a whole: Shrinking CD4+ clones were chiefly CM and EM; CD8+ ones were chiefly EMRA. The pre-infection memory compartment contained some responding clones, suggesting cross-reactive memory joined.

Remarks on this clonotype: The antigen remains undetermined.

Constant-segment primers were used for 5'RACE, and the resulting TCR alpha and TCR beta cDNA libraries carried sample barcodes and UMIs. TCRdb reanalysed the 5' RACE reads using MiXCR and keeps one entry per CDR3 protein. The table lists around 390,000 distinct CDR3 sequences, approximately 16% of them singletons. Specimen: PBMCs or a T cell subset sorted from them (not recorded which). This clonotype originated in a man between 18 and 29 years old who had mild COVID-19 (a few samples of this study predate the infection). Cell type and time point are not known.

CDR3 in DNA: TGTGCCAGCAGCCACGGGACGGCGGCCGGGGAGCTGTTTTTT. Translating gives CASSHGTAAGELFF. V and J are TRBV14 and TRBJ2-2; the D gene could be TRBD1 or TRBD2 (5 bases each). With 3 bases removed from V and 6 bases from J, the gap between germline ends came to 11 bases. From germline, CDR1 is SGHDN and CDR2 FVKESK. CDR3 size: 14 residues.